Each of the 20 T cell receptor beta chains below was sequenced from the same sample in a study of T cells after yellow fever vaccination. TCRdb processed the 5' RACE reads anew with MiXCR; each CDR3 protein has one entry. There are 250,000 or so distinct CDR3 sequences in the sample; roughly 3.7% occur only once, and about a fifth lies in the top ten. The sample was PBMCs, taken 15 days after the yellow fever booster vaccination. These receptors all stem from a man aged 18 to 29 who received the YFV17D yellow fever vaccine.

The table lists this clonotype with many counts. The rearrangement uses TRBV2 and TRBJ1-5, with 12 nucleotides matching TRBD1. Losses at the gene ends were 3 bases for V and 6 bases for J; bases not matched to a gene: 12. The CDR3 totals 18 residues. Germline V gene sequence: CDR1 SNHLY, CDR2 FYNNEI. CDR3 sequence: CASSDEGTGGSGVQPQHF. The CDR3 DNA reads as TGTGCCAGCAGTGATGAAGGGACAGGGGGCTCAGGAGTTCAGCCCCAGCATTTT.

This clonotype was observed at least ten times. This rearrangement joins TRBV4-3 to TRBJ2-3; D is ambiguous. CDR3 length: 15 amino acids. The germline V and J ends were trimmed by 0 bases and 4 bases, with 11 bases remaining between them. Looked up from germline, CDR1 is LGHNA and CDR2 is YSLEER. CDR3 in amino acids: CASSQEPLISDTQYF. Written as DNA, the CDR3 is TGCGCCAGCAGCCAAGAGCCCCTTATCTCAGATACGCAGTATTTT.

This clonotype was counted many times. This sequence joins TRBV6-2 or TRBV6-3 and TRBJ2-2, with 8 nucleotides matching TRBD2. V trimming: 6 bases; J trimming: 6 bases; junction bases outside the gene matches: 6. This CDR3 comprises 14 residues. Germline V CDR1 and CDR2: MNHEY, SVGEGT. DNA for the CDR3: TGTGCCAGCAGCCGAGCGGGGGACGCCGGGGAGCTGTTTTTT. This translates into CASSRAGDAGELFF.

This clonotype was seen ten or more times. V and J are TRBV15 and TRBJ2-1; possibly TRBD2 for D (6 bases). The CDR3 covers 15 residues. The V gene lost 4 bases and the J gene lost 3 bases, with 13 bases spanning the gap. The V gene's germline CDR1 is LNHNV and CDR2 YYDKDF (reference sequence). The CDR3 DNA sequence: TGTGCCACCAGCACACAAAGGGAGGTCTACAATGAGCAGTTCTTC. Amino acid sequence: CATSTQREVYNEQFF. The full variable domain, its missing parts supplied by reference TRBV15 and TRBJ2-1, is DAMVIQNPRYQVTQFGKPVTLSCSQTLNHNVMYWYQQKSSQAPKLLFHYYDKDFNNEADTPDNFQSRRPNTSFCFLDIRSPGLGDTAMYLCATSTQREVYNEQFFGPGTRLTVL.

This clonotype came up a few times. The rearrangement uses TRBV12-3 or TRBV12-4 and TRBJ2-6, with unresolved D. This CDR3 has 18 amino acids. Trimming stripped 5 bases from V and 2 bases from J, with 19 bases between. The CDR3 bases are TGTGCCAGCAGTGGATCCCACACAATATTTCCTGGGGCCAACGTCCTGACTTTC. This codes for CASSGSHTIFPGANVLTF.

This clonotype has a count of ten or more. V and J are TRBV12-3 or TRBV12-4 and TRBJ1-5; a weak D match, TRBD1 (5 bases). V lost 1 base and J 6 bases, leaving 13 bases between the germline ends. The CDR3 spans 15 residues. CDR3 sequence reads: CASSLGGVGGQPQHF. For the CDR3, the DNA is TGTGCCAGCAGTTTAGGGGGGGTCGGGGGTCAGCCCCAGCATTTT.

This clonotype was seen ten or more times. V and J are TRBV20-1 and TRBJ1-1; no reliable D call. The CDR3 has 12 residues. Per germline, CDR1 DFQATT and CDR2 SNEGSKA (reference sequence). Trimming left V 3 bases short and J 1 base short, with 6 bases between. The CDR3 sequence: CSARVRNTEAFF. The CDR3, as DNA: TGCAGTGCTAGGGTCAGGAACACTGAAGCTTTCTTT.

This clonotype has a count of ten or more. The chain joins TRBV7-2 to TRBJ1-2, with D unresolved. V shed 0 bases and J shed 3 bases, with 8 bases lying between them. This CDR3 contains 14 residues. Per the germline V gene, CDR1 is SGHTA and CDR2 is FQGNSA. CDR3 bases: TGTGCCAGCAGCTTAGCTGCCGGTGACTATGGCTACACCTTC. Amino acid sequence: CASSLAAGDYGYTF.

This clonotype was recorded many times. The chain is built from TRBV4-2 and TRBJ1-6, with D possibly being TRBD1 (5 bases). The CDR3 loop spans 14 amino acids. V shed 1 base and J shed 7 bases, with 8 bases lying between them. The V gene's germline CDR1 is LGHNA and CDR2 YNFKEQ. The CDR3 reads CASSQGDPNSPLHF. CDR3 nucleotides: TGTGCCAGCAGCCAAGGGGACCCCAATTCACCCCTCCACTTT.

This clonotype was counted ten times or more. In DNA form, the CDR3 reads TGTGCCAGCAGCACCGATATTAGGACAGGGAGGGACACTGAAGCTTTCTTT. Translation gives CASSTDIRTGRDTEAFF. The V call is TRBV7-8, the J call TRBJ1-1; 8 bases match TRBD1. From germline, CDR1 is SGHVS and CDR2 FQNEAQ. The CDR3 is made up of 17 amino acids. V shed 5 bases and J 3 bases; nucleotides not matched to a gene: 14.

This clonotype was observed many times. The chain recombines TRBV7-8 with TRBJ2-1, with D hard to call. Germline V CDR1 and CDR2: SGHVS, FQNEAQ. The CDR3 sequence is 15 residues long. Trimming stripped 5 bases from V and 6 bases from J, with 17 bases between. CDR3 sequence (DNA): TGTGCCAGCAGCCCAGGCACAACGGCAGGCAATGAGCAGTTCTTC. Amino acid sequence: CASSPGTTAGNEQFF. Full variable domain (rest looked up from reference TRBV7-8 and TRBJ2-1): GAGVSQSPRYKVAKRGQDVALRCDPISGHVSLFWYQQALGQGPEFLTYFQNEAQLDKSGLPSDRFFAERPEGSVSTLKIQRTQQEDSAVYLCASSPGTTAGNEQFFGPGTRLTVL.

This clonotype was seen a few times. This chain joins TRBV7-2 and TRBJ1-6; tentative D call: TRBD1 (5 bases). Germline lookup yields CDR1 SGHTA and CDR2 FQGNSA. There are 17 residues in the CDR3. Trimming pared 8 bases from V and 0 bases from J, leaving 17 bases between. For the CDR3, the DNA is TGTGCCAGCGGCCCGTTCGGGGGTAGCTCCTATAATTCACCCCTCCACTTT. It translates to CASGPFGGSSYNSPLHF. The full variable domain, completed using reference TRBV7-2 and TRBJ1-6, is GAGVSQSPSNKVTEKGKDVELRCDPISGHTALYWYRQSLGQGLEFLIYFQGNSAPDKSGLPSDRFSAERTGGSVSTLTIQRTQQEDSAVYLCASGPFGGSSYNSPLHFGNGTRLTVT.

In this sample, this clonotype turned up many times. The chain is built from TRBV7-2 and TRBJ2-5; D is possibly TRBD1 (5 bases). The CDR3 length is 15 residues. V was shortened by 5 bases and J by 3 bases, with 16 bases between the two germline ends. CDR1 SGHTA and CDR2 FQGNSA come from the germline V gene. The chain's CDR3 is CASSPSVTDKETQYF. CDR3 DNA sequence: TGTGCCAGCAGCCCCTCTGTGACAGATAAAGAGACCCAGTACTTC.

The sample holds many counts of this clonotype. The chain combines TRBV7-9 with TRBJ1-3; D is possibly TRBD1 (5 bases). Trimming pared 2 bases from V and 8 bases from J, leaving 16 bases between. The CDR3 is 15 residues long. Germline V gene data show CDR1 as SEHNR and CDR2 as FQNEAQ (reference sequence). CDR3 residues: CASSLQRFGGDTIYF. The CDR3 nucleotides read TGTGCCAGCAGCTTACAGCGGTTCGGAGGGGACACCATATATTTT.

The table lists this clonotype with many counts. The rearrangement uses TRBV12-3 or TRBV12-4 and TRBJ2-5; D is possibly TRBD2 (6 bases). V was cut by 1 base and J by 7 bases, with 7 bases left in between. CDR3 length equals 12 residues. The CDR3 sequence is CASSLGRGTQYF. The CDR3 nucleotides read TGTGCCAGCAGTTTAGGGAGGGGGACCCAGTACTTC.

This clonotype was observed many times. The chain employs TRBV7-6 and TRBJ1-1; possibly TRBD1 for D (6 bases). The CDR3 covers 16 residues. Germline CDR1 reads SGHVS; CDR2 reads FNYEAQ. V was shortened by 5 bases and J by 6 bases, with 22 bases between the two germline ends. In DNA, the CDR3 is TGTGCCAGCAGCCATACGAAACAGGGCGGGGACGCTGAAGCTTTCTTT. Amino acids: CASSHTKQGGDAEAFF.

This clonotype showed up many times. V and J are TRBV7-9 and TRBJ2-2; D is unclear. The CDR3 covers 15 residues. Germline V gene lookup returns CDR1 SEHNR and CDR2 FQNEAQ (reference sequence). V was pared by 1 base and J by 7 bases, with 13 bases between. The CDR3 DNA follows: TGTGCCAGCAGCTTAGTTTCTGTCGCTGTCGGGGAGCTGTTTTTT. As protein: CASSLVSVAVGELFF.

This clonotype was detected many times. The chain combines TRBV7-9 with TRBJ2-1; the match to TRBD2 covers 9 bases. Germline assignment: CDR1 SEHNR and CDR2 FQNEAQ (reference sequence). This CDR3 contains 16 residues. The V and J ends lost 0 bases and 1 base, in that order; junction bases with no gene match: 1. The CDR3 bases are TGTGCCAGCAGCTTAGCTCTAGCGGGGTCCTACAATGAGCAGTTCTTC. This codes for CASSLALAGSYNEQFF.

This clonotype was seen many times. The chain links TRBV7-2 to TRBJ2-7, with D possibly being TRBD2 (7 bases). This CDR3 has 15 residues. Trimming cost V 1 base and J 7 bases, with 17 bases left between them. Germline V gives CDR1 SGHTA, CDR2 FQGNSA. The CDR3 protein is CASSLVVRGAQEQYV. CDR3 bases: TGTGCCAGCAGCTTAGTAGTTCGGGGGGCGCAGGAGCAGTACGTC.

At least ten counts were recorded for this clonotype. The rearrangement links TRBV6-2 or TRBV6-3 to TRBJ2-3; D call uncertain. Germline-derived CDR1 and CDR2 are MNHEY and SVGEGT. The ends were cut back, 7 bases at V and 3 bases at J, with 14 bases in the middle. CDR3 length: 14 amino acids. The CDR3 loop reads CASKKFQETDTQYF. The CDR3 DNA reads TGTGCCAGCAAAAAGTTCCAGGAGACAGATACGCAGTATTTT.